The entry below gives a single T cell receptor (beta chain) sequence along with its context. Its antigen target is currently unknown. The junction and the germline gene differ at one end; a read error may be behind it. The data stem from a study of identifying expanded T cells in peripheral blood (dated by TCRdb to between 2019 and 2020). Regarding the study in general: Four technical replicates, made by sequencing separate aliquots from the same pool of genomic DNA, were compared pairwise.

The full study reports these points: The authors expected that biological variance in healthy repertoires might rise further over much longer intervals, such as months to years. Across all healthy-donor time intervals, the beta-binomial model significantly cut both the number of clones called differentially abundant and the false-positive rate. The binomial model flagged about 1.2 differentially abundant clones between technical replicates, compared with 15 to 17 over approximately two weeks and approximately 20 over around 4 weeks. Variance in clone template counts between roughly two-week samples significantly increased with total template count across all healthy donors.

TCRbeta CDR3 regions were profiled by bias-controlled multiplex PCR amplification of genomic DNA with the immunoSEQ Assay. Under the source paper's analysis protocol: To quantify the absolute abundance of each unique TCRbeta CDR3 region, the sequences were collapsed and filtered. Differential abundance was tested with two models: a binomial (Fisher-equivalent) model and a beta-binomial model that adds time-dependent variance fitted from healthy donors. Clones with fewer than 5 combined templates were removed, and a clone was called differentially abundant if the clone's Benjamini-Hochberg FDR was below 0.01. The form v = (b*log(k)+a)^2 was used to model beta-binomial variance as a function of total template count across the two samples. Held by TCRdb, this immuneACCESS table contains in-frame sequences only and omits some clones. Under half of the omission traces to an unresolved V gene where checked; the cause of the rest is unknown. V, J and clone size reflect that table, while D and trimming were determined from the DNA. In all, the sample holds roughly 81,000 clones, and about four fifths of those were seen once. The ten largest clones add up to less than 20% of the sample.

Looking up the germline V gene yields CDR1 MDHEN and CDR2 SYDVKM. Taken from cysteine to phenylalanine, the CDR3 has 15 residues. CDR3 DNA only is kept here, 45 bases in frame from base 1. During the collection period, no infections or other immune events were recorded for the healthy donors. Healthy-donor blood repertoires served as a training cohort to calibrate time-dependent variance in a beta-binomial model of T-cell clone differential abundance. The training cohort was composed of roughly 10 healthy donors, 3 female and 7 male. Donor ages ranged from about 25 to 64 years, with an average of around 45 years. Whole blood, obtained from a commercial supplier, was collected from each healthy donor at three time points spaced approximately two weeks apart. Genomic DNA was extracted from unsorted whole blood for immunosequencing.

The TCR originated in a person between 18 and 69 years old in good health. Recombination connected TRBV28 to TRBJ1-1; TRBD1 is a weak D gene call, 5 bases matching. Sequenced input: blood. CDR3 sequence: CASRLYPGLSFRAFF. The nucleotides are TGTGCCAGCAGATTATATCCGGGACTCTCCTTCAGAGCTTTCTTT.